This is a list of T cell receptor beta chains from one sample in a study of OX40 agonist ivuxolimab in advanced cancers. This table comes from immunoSEQ multiplex PCR, and its TCRdb copy is limited to in-frame clones, with some not included. The sample has 50,000 to 65,000 clones; around 80% are singletons. The source material was CD4+ or CD8+ T cells sorted from blood, sampled in a trial of the OX40 agonist ivuxolimab. The receptors were gathered from an adult with an advanced solid tumor such as melanoma, head and neck, liver or kidney cancer. Each CDR3 is given with its conserved first and last residue. Each record gives: J gene, V gene, D gene, clone size, CDR3 DNA, CDR3 protein. D genes are given only for firm matches. The size of a clone is reported for some rows only, either as once, few or many, or as a class for expanded clones.

J: TRBJ1-1
V: TRBV18
D: NA
size: NA
DNA: TGTGCCAGCTCACCACGGCAGAACACTGAAGCTTTCTTT
CDR3: CASSPRQNTEAFF

J: TRBJ1-1
V: TRBV19
D: NA
size: NA
DNA: TGTGCCAGTAGTATATGGGGCCTGGGGGATTGGGACACTGAAGCTTTCTTT
CDR3: CASSIWGLGDWDTEAFF

J: TRBJ2-7
V: TRBV11-1
D: NA
size: NA
DNA: TGTGCCAGCAGCTTTTTTGCGTCGGTCTCCGAGCAGTACTTC
CDR3: CASSFFASVSEQYF

J: TRBJ1-4
V: TRBV5-5
D: NA
size: NA
DNA: TGTGCCAGCAGCTTGACAGATGGAACTAATGAAAAACTGTTTTTT
CDR3: CASSLTDGTNEKLFF

J: TRBJ1-6
V: TRBV6-6
D: TRBD1
size: NA
DNA: TGTGCCAGCAGTTATTCCGGGACAGGGAATTCACCCCTCCACTTT
CDR3: CASSYSGTGNSPLHF

J: TRBJ2-1
V: TRBV7-2
D: NA
size: once
DNA: TGTGCCAGCAGCTTATCGACAAAGCAGTTCTTC
CDR3: CASSLSTKQFF

J: TRBJ1-1
V: TRBV18
D: NA
size: NA
DNA: TGTGCCAGCTCACCACCGTTCGTCGTTGGGGTTGAAGCTTTCTTT
CDR3: CASSPPFVVGVEAFF

J: TRBJ2-3
V: TRBV6-4
D: NA
size: NA
DNA: TGTGCCAGCAGTGACGGAGATACGCAGTATTTT
CDR3: CASSDGDTQYF

J: TRBJ2-7
V: TRBV9
D: TRBD1
size: NA
DNA: TGTGCCAGCAGCGTGGGGACAGGGGGTACCTACGAGCAGTACTTC
CDR3: CASSVGTGGTYEQYF

J: TRBJ2-5
V: TRBV2
D: TRBD1
size: NA
DNA: TGTGCCAGCAGCTTTGACAGGGGTAAAGAGACCCAGTACTTC
CDR3: CASSFDRGKETQYF

J: TRBJ1-1
V: TRBV4-2
D: NA
size: NA
DNA: TGTGCCAGCAGCCAAGAGGCGGTAACGGACACTGAAGCTTTCTTT
CDR3: CASSQEAVTDTEAFF

J: TRBJ2-7
V: TRBV2
D: TRBD1
size: NA
DNA: TGTGCCAGCAGATGGACAGGGGGCATTGGGAGCTACGAGCAGTACTTC
CDR3: CASRWTGGIGSYEQYF

J: TRBJ2-3
V: TRBV4-1
D: NA
size: NA
DNA: TGCGCCAGCAGCCAGATTCCTCCGGCGGCGGCAGATACGCAGTATTTT
CDR3: CASSQIPPAAADTQYF

J: TRBJ1-6
V: TRBV28
D: NA
size: NA
DNA: TGTGCCAGCAGTTCGGGTCATTCACCCCTCCACTTT
CDR3: CASSSGHSPLHF

J: TRBJ1-2
V: TRBV5-6
D: NA
size: NA
DNA: TGTGCCAGCAGCTTGGTACGGCCGGCTGGGGGTGGCTACACCTTC
CDR3: CASSLVRPAGGGYTF

J: TRBJ2-5
V: TRBV6-5
D: NA
size: NA
DNA: TGTGCCAGCTTCCGGGCCCCCGTGGAGACCCAGTACTTC
CDR3: CASFRAPVETQYF

J: TRBJ2-4
V: TRBV11-2
D: NA
size: NA
DNA: TGTGCCAGCAGCATCCACGGGGGTTTAACCAAAAACATTCAGTACTTC
CDR3: CASSIHGGLTKNIQYF

J: TRBJ2-2
V: TRBV6-6
D: TRBD2
size: few
DNA: TGTGCCAGCAGTTACTCCCTAGCGGGAGACTACGGGGAGCTGTTTTTT
CDR3: CASSYSLAGDYGELFF

J: TRBJ2-3
V: TRBV29-1
D: TRBD1
size: NA
DNA: TGCAGCGGGACAGGGGGCCTAGATACGCAGTATTTT
CDR3: CSGTGGLDTQYF

J: TRBJ2-2
V: TRBV4-1
D: NA
size: few
DNA: TGCGCCAGCAGCCAAGATTCTGCCTACACCGGGGAGCTGTTTTTT
CDR3: CASSQDSAYTGELFF

J: TRBJ2-7
V: TRBV4-2
D: NA
size: NA
DNA: TGTGCCAGCAGCCAAGTCCGAGGTGGACAGACAACGGAGCAGTACTTC
CDR3: CASSQVRGGQTTEQYF

J: TRBJ2-1
V: TRBV11-3
D: TRBD2
size: once
DNA: TGTGCCAGCAGCTTAGAAGCTAGCGGGGGATTCAATGAGCAGTTCTTC
CDR3: CASSLEASGGFNEQFF

J: TRBJ2-6
V: TRBV23-1
D: TRBD1
size: NA
DNA: TGCGCCAGCGGGTACGGGACAGGTCCCTCTGGGGCCAACGTCCTGACTTTC
CDR3: CASGYGTGPSGANVLTF

J: TRBJ2-3
V: TRBV5-1
D: NA
size: NA
DNA: TGCGCCAGCAGCCGTGGACGCCCTGGGACAGATACGCAGTATTTT
CDR3: CASSRGRPGTDTQYF

J: TRBJ1-1
V: TRBV6-5
D: NA
size: NA
DNA: TGTGCCAGCACCGGCCCCGGCACTGAAGCTTTCTTT
CDR3: CASTGPGTEAFF

J: TRBJ1-2
V: TRBV6-4
D: NA
size: NA
DNA: TGTGCCATCGTTGGGGACACACACATCTATGGCTACACCTTC
CDR3: CAIVGDTHIYGYTF

J: TRBJ1-6
V: TRBV7-9
D: TRBD1
size: NA
DNA: TGTGCCAGCAGCTCCGGACAGGGCCCGAGCTCCTATAATTCACCCCTCCACTTT
CDR3: CASSSGQGPSSYNSPLHF

J: TRBJ1-1
V: TRBV5-1
D: TRBD1
size: few
DNA: TGCGCCAGCAGCTTGGCCGCCCAGGGGGCGAGGTTCTTAAGGGGTGAGACTGAAGCTTTCTTT
CDR3: CASSLAAQGARFLRGETEAFF

J: TRBJ1-3
V: TRBV7-9
D: NA
size: NA
DNA: TGTGCCAGCAGCTTAGCGCTCGGCAGGCCGAGCTCTGGAAACACCATATATTTT
CDR3: CASSLALGRPSSGNTIYF

J: TRBJ2-7
V: TRBV11-3
D: NA
size: NA
DNA: TGTGCCAGCAGCTTCTCCGAACCCTACGAGCAGTACTTC
CDR3: CASSFSEPYEQYF

J: TRBJ2-5
V: TRBV19
D: NA
size: NA
DNA: TGTGCCAGTAGCAGGGTTCGGGACCAAGAGACCCAGTACTTC
CDR3: CASSRVRDQETQYF

J: TRBJ1-2
V: TRBV7-9
D: NA
size: once
DNA: TGTGCCAGCAGCCCCCCCGGTGGCTACACCTTC
CDR3: CASSPPGGYTF

J: TRBJ2-4
V: TRBV30
D: NA
size: NA
DNA: TGTGCCTGGAGTGGAGCGGGCCCTGTTCTAGCCAAAAACATTCAGTACTTC
CDR3: CAWSGAGPVLAKNIQYF

J: TRBJ2-1
V: TRBV19
D: TRBD2
size: once
DNA: TGTGCCAGTCAAAAGGGACTAGCGGGGGCCTACAATGAGCAGTTCTTC
CDR3: CASQKGLAGAYNEQFF

J: TRBJ2-3
V: TRBV19
D: NA
size: NA
DNA: TGTGCCAGTAGTCCTGGGGCCACAGATACGCAGTATTTT
CDR3: CASSPGATDTQYF

J: TRBJ1-2
V: TRBV6-5
D: TRBD1
size: NA
DNA: TGTGCCAGCAGTGGACGGGACAGGGCCTCCTATGGCTACACCTTC
CDR3: CASSGRDRASYGYTF

J: TRBJ1-2
V: TRBV5-1
D: NA
size: NA
DNA: TGCGCCAGCAGCTTGGCCCCGGGGGTAAACTATGGCTACACCTTC
CDR3: CASSLAPGVNYGYTF

J: TRBJ2-3
V: TRBV2
D: TRBD2
size: NA
DNA: TGTGCCAGCAGAGGGACTAGCGGGGGCACAGATACGCAGTATTTT
CDR3: CASRGTSGGTDTQYF

J: TRBJ1-1
V: TRBV30
D: NA
size: NA
DNA: TGTGCCTGGAGTGTACAAAGGTTTCTCACTGAAGCTTTCTTT
CDR3: CAWSVQRFLTEAFF

J: TRBJ1-1
V: TRBV6-6
D: NA
size: NA
DNA: TGTGCCAGCAGTTACTCCTTGGACACGAACACTGAAGCTTTCTTT
CDR3: CASSYSLDTNTEAFF

J: TRBJ1-5
V: TRBV5-6
D: NA
size: NA
DNA: TGTGCCAGCAGCTTGTTTGGGGGGCAAAAAGATCAGCCCCAGCATTTT
CDR3: CASSLFGGQKDQPQHF

J: TRBJ1-4
V: TRBV7-6
D: NA
size: NA
DNA: TGTGCCAGCAGCTTATCCCGGGACCGAATCTCTCTTAATGAAAAACTGTTTTTT
CDR3: CASSLSRDRISLNEKLFF

J: TRBJ2-3
V: TRBV18
D: TRBD2
size: once
DNA: TGTGCCAGCTCACCTAGCGGGGGGGCAGATACGCAGTATTTT
CDR3: CASSPSGGADTQYF

J: TRBJ1-6
V: TRBV9
D: NA
size: few
DNA: TGTGCCAGCAGCGTAGATCTGAGGAGCCCAGATAATTCACCCCTCCACTTT
CDR3: CASSVDLRSPDNSPLHF

J: TRBJ1-6
V: TRBV19
D: NA
size: NA
DNA: TGTGCCAGTAGTTCCCAGATTGATAATTCACCCCTCCACTTT
CDR3: CASSSQIDNSPLHF

J: TRBJ1-4
V: TRBV12-5
D: TRBD1
size: once
DNA: TGTGCTAGTGGGCGGACGTATCAGGGGGGAGAAAAACTGTTTTTT
CDR3: CASGRTYQGGEKLFF

J: TRBJ2-7
V: TRBV7-2
D: NA
size: NA
DNA: TGTGCCAGCAGCTTAGGGCGTTCAACCTACGAGCAGTACTTC
CDR3: CASSLGRSTYEQYF

J: TRBJ2-2
V: TRBV28
D: NA
size: NA
DNA: TGTGCCAGCAGAACGGACAGATCGAACACCGGGGAGCTGTTTTTT
CDR3: CASRTDRSNTGELFF

J: TRBJ2-7
V: TRBV10-3
D: TRBD2
size: NA
DNA: TGTGCCATCAGTGAGTCGGCAACGCTAGCGGCGTTGTACTTC
CDR3: CAISESATLAALYF

J: TRBJ2-7
V: TRBV30
D: TRBD2
size: NA
DNA: TGTGCCTGGAGTACGGGGGGGCCCTACGAGCAGTACTTC
CDR3: CAWSTGGPYEQYF

J: TRBJ2-5
V: TRBV5-4
D: TRBD1
size: NA
DNA: TGTGCCAGCAGCTTACCCGGGACAGGGGCGCAAGAGACCCAGTACTTC
CDR3: CASSLPGTGAQETQYF

J: TRBJ2-5
V: TRBV7-8
D: NA
size: NA
DNA: TGTGCCAGCAGCGCAGACTTCGGAGAGACCCAGTACTTC
CDR3: CASSADFGETQYF

J: TRBJ1-6
V: TRBV6-6
D: NA
size: NA
DNA: TGTGCCAGCAAGACAGCAGCGGGGAATTCACCCCTCCACTTT
CDR3: CASKTAAGNSPLHF